This T cell receptor (beta chain) comes out of a study of shared clonotypes between healthy human individuals. Study-wide context: Every donor yielded three CD4 naive, three CD4 memory, two CD8 naive and one CD8 memory plate.

CD45RO-negative, CCR7-positively selected cells formed the naive CD8 fraction, excluding terminally differentiated effector memory CD45RA+ cells. As concerns this clone: No antigen is known for it.

General study points: Memory subsets had estimated richness that was generally smaller than that of naive subsets.

This CDR3 spans 16 amino acids. V was clipped by 1 base and J by 0 bases, with 10 bases between them. Germline V lookup: CDR1 SEHNR, CDR2 FQNEAQ (reference sequence). The method was immunoSEQ multiplex PCR; TCRdb's version includes in-frame clones alone and lacks a portion of them. The sample lists millions of clones; 90% to 95% were seen once. The J gene is TRBJ1-3, the V gene TRBV7-9, with D hard to call. This receptor was identified in a man aged 18 to 29 in good health. Some clones in this sample may be carry-over from other donors' samples. The sequencing sample was made of naive CD8+ T cells from PBMCs. For the CDR3, the DNA is TGTGCCAGCAGCTTAGGTGGGCAGAGCTCTGGAAACACCATATATTTT. This codes for CASSLGGQSSGNTIYF.